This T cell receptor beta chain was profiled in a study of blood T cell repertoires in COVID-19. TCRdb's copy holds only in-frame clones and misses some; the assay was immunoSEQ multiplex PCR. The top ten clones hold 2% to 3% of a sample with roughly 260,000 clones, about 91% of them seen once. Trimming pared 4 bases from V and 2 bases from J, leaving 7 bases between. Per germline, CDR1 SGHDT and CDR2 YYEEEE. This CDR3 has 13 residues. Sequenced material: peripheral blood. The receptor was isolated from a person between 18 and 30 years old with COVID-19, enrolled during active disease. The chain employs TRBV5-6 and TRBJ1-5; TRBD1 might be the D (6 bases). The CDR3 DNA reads TGTGCCAGCAGCAAGGGGGGCAATCAGCCCCAGCATTTT. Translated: CASSKGGNQPQHF.